This T cell receptor (beta chain) was recovered during a study of patients and donors after allogeneic stem cell transplantation. From the RT-PCR reads, TCRdb called clonotypes with MiXCR, one entry per CDR3 protein. Here the sample spans 100,000 to 120,000 distinct CDR3 sequences, around 35% being singletons. CDR3 length equals 13 residues. The V end lost 3 bases, the J end lost 6 bases, and 9 bases lay between the germline ends. The source is a human donor who was either an allogeneic HSCT recipient or a stem cell or donor lymphocyte infusion donor (not recorded which). It is not recorded whose cells these are; they may come from a transplant donor. The chain has TRBV12-3 or TRBV12-4 and TRBJ2-1; D is unresolved. Sample: blood, either unsorted or a sorted T cell fraction (not recorded which). The CDR3 here is CASSLFRGNEQFF. The CDR3 DNA reads as TGTGCCAGCAGTTTGTTCCGAGGCAATGAGCAGTTCTTC.